Presented here are 30 T cell receptor beta chains from one specimen sequenced in a study of blood T cells in healthy people across ages. Sample-barcoded 5' priming and a J-beta primer mix drove a second PCR of 7 to 11 cycles. MiXCR was run by TCRdb on the 5' RACE reads, yielding one entry per CDR3 protein. The sample has some 1,000,000 distinct CDR3 sequences, 20% to 25% seen once. This sample also belongs to another study, concerning T cells of mothers and their children.

The sample taken for sequencing was blood. The source is a girl aged 2-10 years in good health.

This clonotype was seen only a few times. The V gene is TRBV7-6, the J gene TRBJ1-2, with TRBD1 as a possible D gene (5 bases). Germline CDR1 and CDR2: SGHVS and FNYEAQ. With 5 bases removed from V and 5 bases from J, the gap between germline ends came to 18 bases. The CDR3 sequence is 15 residues long. CDR3 loop: CASSPARTNFYGYTF. The CDR3 bases are TGTGCCAGCAGCCCTGCACGGACAAATTTTTATGGCTACACCTTC.

This clonotype was counted a few times. V is TRBV29-1 and J is TRBJ2-7; D is unresolved. Germline V lookup: CDR1 SQVTM, CDR2 ANQGSEA. Trimming stripped 4 bases from V and 2 bases from J, with 15 bases between. The CDR3 has 14 amino acids. The DNA of the CDR3 is TGCAGCGTTGTAGGGATCCCCTCCACCTACGAGCAGTACTTC. It encodes CSVVGIPSTYEQYF.

This rearrangement joins TRBV5-1 to TRBJ1-2; 8 bases map to TRBD1. Germline values: CDR1 SGHRS, CDR2 YFSETQ. With V trimmed by 4 bases and J by 1 base, 3 bases remained unmatched. The CDR3 totals 14 residues. The CDR3 loop reads CASSVTGDNYGYTF. The CDR3 DNA follows: TGCGCCAGCAGCGTGACAGGGGATAACTATGGCTACACCTTC.

This chain connects TRBV7-9 to TRBJ2-7; TRBD1 might be the D (5 bases). Germline CDR1 is SEHNR and CDR2 is FQNEAQ (reference sequence). There are 17 residues in the CDR3. Between the trimmed V and J ends, which lost 5 bases and 1 base, there was a span of 21 bases. DNA of the CDR3: TGTGCCAGCAGCCAAAAGGGGTACCTAACACCGTCCTACGAGCAGTACTTC. Amino acid sequence: CASSQKGYLTPSYEQYF.

The chain has TRBV20-1 and TRBJ1-1; D is ambiguous. The V gene lost 3 bases and the J gene lost 4 bases, with 6 bases spanning the gap. Germline V CDR1 and CDR2: DFQATT, SNEGSKA (reference sequence). The CDR3 has 11 residues. CDR3 region: CSARPSTEAFF. CDR3 coding DNA: TGCAGTGCTAGGCCCAGCACTGAAGCTTTCTTT.

The V and J genes are TRBV5-1 and TRBJ1-1; 7 bases are shared with TRBD1. The CDR3 loop spans 16 amino acids. The V gene end was trimmed by 4 bases and the J gene end by 0 bases; junction bases not matched to a gene: 9. CDR1 SGHRS and CDR2 YFSETQ come from the germline V gene. CDR3 region: CASSLDRSIMNTEAFF. The CDR3 DNA reads TGCGCCAGCAGCCTGGACAGGTCCATCATGAACACTGAAGCTTTCTTT.

This clonotype was counted between two and nine times. This chain joins TRBV25-1 and TRBJ2-2; the D is unclear. Trimming took off 4 bases at V and 1 base at J, with 10 bases between the two ends. This CDR3 spans 15 amino acids. CDR1 is MGHDK and CDR2 is SYGVNS in the germline V gene. CDR3 in DNA: TGTGCCAGCAGTGTTAGTCCGCGGAACACCGGGGAGCTGTTTTTT. It encodes CASSVSPRNTGELFF.

This chain uses TRBV20-1 with TRBJ2-4; TRBD2 matches at 8 bases. This CDR3 region has 20 residues. The trim removed 6 bases at V and 0 bases at J, leaving 22 bases unmatched. Germline loops: CDR1 DFQATT, CDR2 SNEGSKA (reference sequence). The CDR3 reads CSAYPEKGGGPGLAKNIQYF. The CDR3 coding sequence is TGCAGTGCCTACCCAGAAAAGGGCGGGGGGCCGGGCTTAGCCAAAAACATTCAGTACTTC.

V is TRBV20-1 and J is TRBJ1-6; D remains ambiguous. Trimming took off 0 bases at V and 7 bases at J, with 10 bases between the two ends. Germline V gene data show CDR1 as DFQATT and CDR2 as SNEGSKA (reference sequence). CDR3 length: 14 residues. As DNA, the CDR3 is TGCAGTGCTAGAGATCAAGAGGGCAATTCACCCCTCCACTTT. This sequence encodes CSARDQEGNSPLHF.

This sequence joins TRBV12-3 or TRBV12-4 and TRBJ2-1; TRBD2 matches 10 bases. This CDR3 spans 14 amino acids. Trimming cost V 5 bases and J 8 bases; bases outside gene matches: 6. CDR3 DNA: TGTGCCAGCAGTGTGGGGACTAGCGTATATGAGCAGTTCTTC. This sequence encodes CASSVGTSVYEQFF.

This clonotype turned up a few times. Relative to the germline gene, one junction end is altered; a read error may explain this. J is TRBJ1-2 and V is TRBV20-1; the D gene is possibly TRBD1 (5 bases). The germline gives CDR1 DFQATT, CDR2 SNEGSKA (reference sequence). The CDR3 has 15 amino acids. The CDR3 is CNARGSGATLYGYTF. The CDR3 DNA is TGCAATGCTAGAGGTTCTGGGGCCACATTATATGGCTACACCTTC.

V gene TRBV6-5 combines with J gene TRBJ1-2, with D perhaps TRBD1 (5 bases). V shed 3 bases and J shed 6 bases, with 11 bases lying between them. There are 13 residues in the CDR3. Germline V lookup: CDR1 MNHEY, CDR2 SVGAGI. The CDR3 region is CASSYYRGDGYTF. In DNA form, the CDR3 reads TGTGCCAGCAGTTATTATCGGGGCGATGGCTACACCTTC.

Notes on this clonotype: The junction shows a germline mismatch at one end, possibly a read error. This chain uses TRBV27 with TRBJ2-5; 14 bases match TRBD2. Germline V gene data show CDR1 as MNHEY and CDR2 as SMNVEV (reference sequence). The length of the CDR3 is 17 residues. The chain's CDR3 is CASGPGTSGSLGETQYF. CDR3 sequence (DNA): TGCGCCAGCGGGCCTGGGACTAGCGGGAGTTTAGGAGAGACCCAGTACTTC.

Worth noting for this clonotype: At one boundary the junction diverges from the germline segment, which might be a read error. This chain uses TRBV5-1 with TRBJ2-5; possible D gene TRBD1, 5 bases. There are 15 residues in the CDR3. The germline gives CDR1 SGHRS, CDR2 YFSETQ. This CDR3 reads CTSSLVADGSRAQYF. The CDR3 DNA sequence: TGCACCAGCAGCTTGGTTGCCGACGGCTCCAGGGCCCAGTACTTC.

Of note for this clonotype: Relative to the germline gene, one junction end is altered; a read error may explain this. The chain is built from TRBV3-1 and TRBJ2-1; 14 bases fit TRBD2. The CDR3 runs 18 residues. Germline V gives CDR1 LGHDT, CDR2 YNNKEL (reference sequence). The CDR3 sequence: CASGQDAGLAGAGDEQFF. CDR3 in DNA: TGTGCCAGCGGCCAAGATGCGGGACTAGCGGGGGCCGGGGATGAGCAGTTCTTC.

This clonotype occurred a few times. The chain joins TRBV4-1 to TRBJ1-1, with 7 bases lining up with TRBD1. The CDR3 contains 14 residues. Trimming at V came to 6 bases and at J to 6 bases, leaving 10 bases not matched to a gene. Germline CDR1 is MGHRA and CDR2 is YSYEKL. The CDR3 DNA reads TGCGCCAGCAGTCGAGATACAGGGGACGCTGAAGCTTTCTTT. It yields the protein CASSRDTGDAEAFF.

This clonotype was picked up a small number of times. The V and J genes are TRBV27 and TRBJ2-2, with TRBD1 as a possible D gene (5 bases). The CDR3 spans 21 residues. Germline CDR1 and CDR2: MNHEY and SMNVEV (reference sequence). The V gene lost 0 bases and the J gene lost 0 bases, with 23 bases spanning the gap. The CDR3 reads CASSLSRGAVSGFPNTGELFF. The CDR3 bases are TGTGCCAGCAGTTTATCCCGTGGGGCAGTTTCGGGTTTTCCGAACACCGGGGAGCTGTTTTTT.

This clonotype was observed a handful of times. This rearrangement joins TRBV12-3 or TRBV12-4 to TRBJ2-5; the match to TRBD1 covers 9 bases. The ends lost 3 bases at V and 7 bases at J; junction bases unmatched: 9. The CDR3 runs 15 residues. Written as DNA, the CDR3 is TGTGCCAGCAGTTTGGGACAGGGTAGGAAGAGGACCCAGTACTTC. Translation gives CASSLGQGRKRTQYF.

This clonotype was detected only a few times. The CDR3, as DNA: TGCAGTGCTAGAGAAAGCACCGAAACGGCTTTCTTT. Amino acid sequence: CSARESTETAFF. The chain has TRBV20-1 and TRBJ1-1; no clear D. Trimming removed 0 bases from V and 11 bases from J, with 13 bases in between. This CDR3 is 12 amino acids long. Germline CDR1 is DFQATT and CDR2 is SNEGSKA (reference sequence).

The chain employs TRBV19 and TRBJ1-5; no clear D. CDR1 is LNHDA, CDR2 SQIVND, per germline (reference sequence). V was trimmed by 0 bases and J by 5 bases, leaving 2 bases between them. The CDR3 is 12 amino acids. CDR3 protein: CASSIDYQPQHF. The CDR3 nucleotides are TGTGCCAGTAGTATAGATTATCAGCCCCAGCATTTT.

The chain carries TRBV7-6 and TRBJ2-3; no clear D gene. V was trimmed by 5 bases and J by 0 bases, leaving 18 bases between them. Germline V gene lookup returns CDR1 SGHVS and CDR2 FNYEAQ. The CDR3 consists of 17 residues. The DNA for the CDR3 is TGTGCCAGCAGCGGGCCTGAGGACCCCAACAGCACAGATACGCAGTATTTT. Residues: CASSGPEDPNSTDTQYF.

This chain links TRBV27 with TRBJ1-1, with unresolved D. CDR1 is MNHEY, CDR2 SMNVEV, per germline (reference sequence). V was shortened by 2 bases and J by 7 bases, with 11 bases between the two germline ends. CDR3 size: 13 residues. This chain's CDR3 is CASSLTSSYEAFF. The DNA of the CDR3 is TGTGCCAGCAGTTTAACGTCGTCTTATGAAGCTTTCTTT.

This clonotype was picked up a small number of times. J is TRBJ2-1 and V is TRBV7-8; D uncertain. Germline CDR1 is SGHVS and CDR2 is FQNEAQ. Between the trimmed V and J ends, which lost 6 bases and 4 bases, there was a span of 10 bases. The CDR3 covers 13 residues. CDR3 bases: TGTGCCAGCAGGGGCGGAGTTTACAATGAGCAGTTCTTC. It is translated as CASRGGVYNEQFF.

This clonotype was detected only a few times. V usage is TRBV6-6 and J usage is TRBJ1-2, with D unclear. This CDR3 is built from 11 residues. The V gene's germline CDR1 is MNHNY and CDR2 SVGAGI (reference sequence). The V and J ends lost 9 bases and 5 bases respectively, with 10 bases between them. DNA of the CDR3: TGTGCCAGTGCGACGGATTATGGCTACACCTTC. Translating gives CASATDYGYTF.

V usage is TRBV7-9 and J usage is TRBJ1-2; no definite D call. Trimming pared 0 bases from V and 2 bases from J, leaving 10 bases between. This CDR3 is built from 15 residues. Looked up from germline, CDR1 is SEHNR and CDR2 is FQNEAQ (reference sequence). The CDR3 DNA is TGTGCCAGCAGCTTAGCCGGGAGCCAAAACTATGGCTACACCTTC. Its protein product is CASSLAGSQNYGYTF.

The V and J genes are TRBV3-1 and TRBJ1-2; perhaps TRBD1 as D (5 bases). V gave up 4 bases and J gave up 4 bases, with 13 bases separating them. The length of the CDR3 is 14 residues. Germline V gene data show CDR1 as LGHDT and CDR2 as YNNKEL (reference sequence). This CDR3 reads CASSPGGGSYGYTF. The CDR3 nucleotides are TGTGCCAGCAGCCCGGGCGGGGGTTCCTATGGCTACACCTTC.

The chain combines TRBV7-2 with TRBJ2-5; D is possibly TRBD1 (6 bases). Germline values: CDR1 SGHTA, CDR2 FQGNSA. The CDR3 runs 13 residues. The V gene lost 5 bases and the J gene lost 7 bases, with 14 bases spanning the gap. CDR3 coding DNA: TGTGCCAGCAGCCAGGGGCAGGGCCTGACCCAGTACTTC. Amino acid sequence: CASSQGQGLTQYF.

This clonotype is a singleton in its sample. J is TRBJ2-1 and V is TRBV29-1; weak D call: TRBD2 (5 bases). V was trimmed by 3 bases and J by 5 bases, leaving 8 bases between them. This CDR3 has 12 residues. Germline CDR1 reads SQVTM; CDR2 reads ANQGSEA. As DNA, the CDR3 is TGCAGCGTTGAGGAGGAAAACAATGAGCAGTTCTTC. As protein: CSVEEENNEQFF.

The V and J genes are TRBV24-1 and TRBJ1-2; TRBD1 might be the D (5 bases). CDR1 KGHDR and CDR2 SFDVKD come from the germline V gene. Deletions cut 9 bases from V and 8 bases from J, with 18 bases between. The CDR3 totals 13 residues. CDR3 loop: CATYGGLSEGYTF. The CDR3 DNA follows: TGTGCCACCTATGGGGGGTTATCGGAGGGCTACACCTTC.

This clonotype appeared a few times. An end of the junction differs from the germline gene, which may be a read error. V gene TRBV27 combines with J gene TRBJ1-2; D perhaps matches TRBD1 (5 bases). The CDR3 is 13 amino acids. The germline V gene encodes CDR1 MNHEY and CDR2 SMNVEV (reference sequence). The CDR3 spells CASSLLAGRGYTF. CDR3 sequence (DNA): TGTGCCAGCAGTTTACTGGCAGGGAGAGGCTACACCTTT.